Following are 8 T cell receptor beta chains from one sample sequenced in a study of beta chain features in type 1 diabetes. The authors reverse transcribed all of the isolated RNA, so sequencing captured expressed TCRB transcripts. The protocol was immunoSEQ multiplex PCR, while the TCRdb copy is restricted to in-frame clones and leaves out a portion. Found here are a few hundred thousand clones, over 9.5% of them singletons; the top ten hold about 0.03%. Sequenced: naive CD4+ T cells from blood. These receptors originate from a woman aged 18-29 years in good health.

The CDR3 loop is CATKLSGSYEQYF. DNA of the CDR3: TGTGCCACCAAGCTTAGCGGGAGTTACGAGCAGTACTTC. This chain links TRBV6-6 with TRBJ2-7; 9 nucleotides align to TRBD2. Germline V CDR1 and CDR2: MNHNY, SVGAGI (reference sequence). This CDR3 is built from 13 residues. The V and J ends lost 10 bases and 4 bases, in that order; junction bases with no gene match: 8.

J is TRBJ2-3 and V is TRBV5-1, with TRBD2 identical over 11 bases. Germline CDR1 SGHRS, CDR2 YFSETQ. V was pared by 4 bases and J by 2 bases, with 3 bases of the junction left unmatched. The CDR3 spans 15 residues. The CDR3 DNA follows: TGCGCCAGCAGCCAGGGACTAGCGGACACAGATACGCAGTATTTT. Translated, it gives CASSQGLADTDTQYF.

This sequence joins TRBV7-2 and TRBJ1-4; D unresolved. The germline gives CDR1 SGHTA, CDR2 FQGNSA. The CDR3 is 15 amino acids. The V gene lost 5 bases and the J gene lost 4 bases, with 14 bases spanning the gap. This CDR3 reads CASSRLSSRNEKLFF. CDR3 nucleotide sequence: TGTGCCAGCAGCCGACTGAGCAGTCGTAATGAAAAACTGTTTTTT.

This clone was recorded a few times. The V call is TRBV9, the J call TRBJ2-7, with 9 nucleotides matching TRBD1. Germline loops: CDR1 SGDLS, CDR2 YYNGEE. This CDR3 has 16 amino acids. Trimming removed 3 bases from V and 2 bases from J; junction bases left unmatched: 9. The CDR3 DNA reads TGTGCCAGCAGCGCTCAAGGGACAGGGAATCCCTACGAGCAGTACTTC. This translates into CASSAQGTGNPYEQYF.

This chain connects TRBV6-6 to TRBJ2-1; 9 nucleotides align to TRBD2. Germline V lookup: CDR1 MNHNY, CDR2 SVGAGI (reference sequence). Trimming took 2 bases from V and 5 from J; bases not matched to a gene: 4. This CDR3 is 15 amino acids long. CDR3: CASSYLASGDNEQFF. For the CDR3, the DNA is TGTGCCAGCAGTTACCTCGCTAGCGGGGACAATGAGCAGTTCTTC.

This clone was observed a few times. This chain uses TRBV5-4 with TRBJ1-1; perhaps TRBD1 as D (6 bases). CDR3 length: 14 amino acids. Per the germline V gene, CDR1 is SGHNT and CDR2 is YYREEE (reference sequence). V lost 0 bases and J 6 bases, leaving 12 bases between the germline ends. CDR3 amino acids: CASSLEPRQAEAFF. The CDR3 DNA reads TGTGCCAGCAGCTTGGAACCTCGACAGGCTGAAGCTTTCTTT.

This clone has only a few counts. The chain carries TRBV5-1 and TRBJ1-3; no reliable D call. Germline V CDR1 and CDR2: SGHRS, YFSETQ. V shed 0 bases and J shed 4 bases, with 14 bases lying between them. CDR3 length equals 16 residues. The DNA of the CDR3 is TGCGCCAGCAGCTTGGATGGAGGGTTGATGGGAAACACCATATATTTT. This codes for CASSLDGGLMGNTIYF.

This clone was picked up a small number of times. This chain links TRBV5-4 with TRBJ2-7; 9 bases are shared with TRBD1. Trimming removed 4 bases from V and 7 bases from J; junction bases left unmatched: 12. Per germline, CDR1 SGHNT and CDR2 YYREEE (reference sequence). This CDR3 has 15 amino acids. CDR3 coding DNA: TGTGCCAGCAGCACACTCGGACAGGGGACGGCGGAGCAGTACTTC. Translation gives CASSTLGQGTAEQYF. The whole variable domain, remainder taken from reference TRBV5-4 and TRBJ2-7, is ETGVTQSPTHLIKTRGQQVTLRCSSQSGHNTVSWYQQALGQGPQFIFQYYREEENGRGNFPPRFSGLQFPNYSSELNVNALELDDSALYLCASSTLGQGTAEQYFGPGTRLTVT.